Listed here is a single T cell receptor beta chain. The method was immunoSEQ multiplex PCR; TCRdb's version includes in-frame clones alone and lacks a portion of them. The data show fewer than 350,000 clones, roughly 90% seen once. V lost 5 bases and J lost 8; bases outside the gene matches: 9. The CDR3 is 14 residues long. CDR1 and CDR2 from the germline V gene are SEHNR and FQNEAQ (reference sequence). This entry belongs to a study of blood T cell repertoires in COVID-19. Seattle's cohort entered during active infection and was followed longitudinally. The TCR comes from a woman in her thirties with COVID-19, enrolled during active disease. The chain couples TRBV7-9 to TRBJ1-2; 9 nucleotides align to TRBD1. The sample taken for sequencing was peripheral blood. CDR3: CASSTSTGGRGYTF. The CDR3 region has the DNA TGTGCCAGCAGCACCTCGACAGGGGGTCGGGGCTACACCTTC.